The 15 T cell receptor beta chains presented below share a single source sample, sequenced in a study of OX40 agonist ivuxolimab in advanced cancers. Using immunoSEQ multiplex PCR, the repertoire was profiled, and TCRdb retains in-frame clones only, with some absent. Of tens of thousands of clones listed, about 89% are singletons. The material sequenced was CD4+ or CD8+ T cells sorted from blood, taken in a trial of the OX40 agonist ivuxolimab. The receptor set was obtained from an adult with an advanced solid tumor such as melanoma, head and neck, liver or kidney cancer.

This chain uses TRBV4-1 with TRBJ2-3; D is uncertain. The CDR3 covers 13 residues. Germline V gene sequence: CDR1 MGHRA, CDR2 YSYEKL. The ends were cut back, 1 base at V and 5 bases at J, with 7 bases in the middle. CDR3 region: CASSQVTGDTQYF. CDR3 DNA: TGCGCCAGCAGCCAAGTAACTGGAGATACGCAGTATTTT.

This clone has ten or more counts. This rearrangement joins TRBV13 to TRBJ2-1, with 11 nucleotides matching TRBD2. J was trimmed by 4 bases and V by 4 bases; bases with no gene match: 9. The length of the CDR3 is 17 residues. Per the germline V gene, CDR1 is PRHDT and CDR2 is FYEKMQ (reference sequence). The CDR3 DNA follows: TGTGCCAGCAGCTATTATAGCGGGGGGGAGACTTACAATGAGCAGTTCTTC. It encodes CASSYYSGGETYNEQFF.

This chain uses TRBV16 with TRBJ2-7; 7 bases map to TRBD1. Germline V CDR1 and CDR2: KGHSY, FQNENV. V shed 4 bases and J 5 bases; nucleotides not matched to a gene: 8. This CDR3 is built from 14 residues. The CDR3 here is CASSLGLTGDEQYF. DNA of the CDR3: TGTGCCAGCAGCCTAGGCCTTACAGGGGACGAGCAGTACTTC.

The chain uses TRBV4-3 and TRBJ2-1; tentative D call: TRBD1 (6 bases). The CDR3 spans 15 residues. CDR1 and CDR2 from the germline V gene are LGHNA and YSLEER. Trimming took 0 bases from V and 15 from J, leaving 21 bases between them. The CDR3 coding sequence is TGCGCCAGCAGCCAAGATAGGGGAGATGCCCGAGGGGGGTTCTTC. Translation: CASSQDRGDARGGFF.

The rearrangement uses TRBV4-2 and TRBJ2-3, with D unresolved. Trimming stripped 4 bases from V and 2 bases from J, with 7 bases between. Per the germline V gene, CDR1 is LGHNA and CDR2 is YNFKEQ. The CDR3 totals 13 residues. CDR3 protein: CASSPSITDTQYF. In DNA, the CDR3 is TGTGCCAGCAGCCCATCCATCACAGATACGCAGTATTTT.

The V gene is TRBV6-5, the J gene TRBJ2-7; 7 bases are a match to TRBD2. With V trimmed by 3 bases and J by 2 bases, 7 bases remained unmatched. This CDR3 spans 15 amino acids. CDR1 MNHEY and CDR2 SVGAGI come from the germline V gene. The DNA for the CDR3 is TGTGCCAGCAGTTATCAGGGACTAAGGGCCTACGAGCAGTACTTC. It yields the protein CASSYQGLRAYEQYF.

This sequence joins TRBV7-3 and TRBJ1-2; a weak D match, TRBD1 (5 bases). Germline CDR1 and CDR2: SGHTA and FQGTGA. There are 14 residues in the CDR3. V was clipped by 8 bases and J by 5 bases, with 18 bases between them. CDR3 sequence reads: CASSSGTGIYGYTF. The CDR3, as DNA: TGTGCCAGCTCATCCGGGACTGGCATTTATGGCTACACCTTC.

The chain links TRBV2 to TRBJ1-1, with D unclear. Trimming took off 3 bases at V and 7 bases at J, with 6 bases between the two ends. Germline lookup yields CDR1 SNHLY and CDR2 FYNNEI. The CDR3 is 11 amino acids. CDR3 DNA: TGTGCCAGCAGTGAGAGGCTTGAAGCTTTCTTT. It specifies CASSERLEAFF.

This clone has only one observation. The CDR3 bases are TGTGCCAGCAGCCATCCCCCCCCCTACGAGCAGTACTTC. This translates into CASSHPPPYEQYF. V gene TRBV7-2 combines with J gene TRBJ2-7; D gene ambiguous. This CDR3 is built from 13 residues. The V and J ends lost 5 bases and 2 bases respectively, with 10 bases between them. Germline CDR1 and CDR2: SGHTA and FQGNSA. Looking up the rest from reference TRBV7-2 and TRBJ2-7 gives the full variable domain: GAGVSQSPSNKVTEKGKDVELRCDPISGHTALYWYRQSLGQGLEFLIYFQGNSAPDKSGLPSDRFSAERTGGSVSTLTIQRTQQEDSAVYLCASSHPPPYEQYFGPGTRLTVT.

This clone has a single count. The gene calls are TRBV4-3 and TRBJ1-5, with unresolved D. Trimming stripped 5 bases from V and 0 bases from J, with 8 bases between. The germline gives CDR1 LGHNA, CDR2 YSLEER. The length of the CDR3 is 14 residues. This CDR3 is CASSLTSSNQPQHF. CDR3 nucleotides: TGCGCCAGCAGCTTGACCAGTAGCAATCAGCCCCAGCATTTT.

This sequence joins TRBV4-1 and TRBJ1-1; no clear D. From germline, CDR1 is MGHRA and CDR2 YSYEKL. The ends were cut back, 2 bases at V and 2 bases at J, with 15 bases in the middle. This CDR3 has 16 amino acids. CDR3: CASSQYLKATNTEAFF. In DNA form, the CDR3 reads TGCGCCAGCAGCCAATATTTAAAGGCGACCAACACTGAAGCTTTCTTT.

The chain links TRBV7-2 to TRBJ1-2; the D is unclear. Germline V gives CDR1 SGHTA, CDR2 FQGNSA. Trimming took 5 bases from V and 8 from J, leaving 9 bases between them. This CDR3 comprises 11 residues. CDR3 amino acids: CASSVRCGYTF. The CDR3 coding sequence is TGTGCCAGCAGCGTTCGGTGCGGCTACACCTTC.

The chain carries TRBV9 and TRBJ2-3; D possibly uses TRBD1 or TRBD2 (5 bases each). Trimming took 4 bases from V and 0 from J, leaving 18 bases between them. Germline assignment: CDR1 SGDLS and CDR2 YYNGEE. The CDR3 is 17 amino acids. The CDR3 nucleotides read TGTGCCAGCAGCCTTCGAGGGGCTAGTGGAAGCACAGATACGCAGTATTTT. This encodes CASSLRGASGSTDTQYF. The complete variable domain, with remaining parts taken from reference TRBV9 and TRBJ2-3, reads DSGVTQTPKHLITATGQRVTLRCSPRSGDLSVYWYQQSLDQGLQFLIQYYNGEERAKGNILERFSAQQFPDLHSELNLSSLELGDSALYFCASSLRGASGSTDTQYFGPGTRLTVL.

The chain is built from TRBV6-6 and TRBJ1-1; D is unresolved. The germline V gene has CDR1 MNHNY and CDR2 SVGAGI (reference sequence). The CDR3 consists of 12 residues. Trimming left V 3 bases short and J 7 bases short, with 9 bases between. The CDR3 DNA reads as TGTGCCAGCAGTTATCCCCCAAGTGAAGCTTTCTTT. Translated, it gives CASSYPPSEAFF.

The chain links TRBV6-6 to TRBJ2-1; weak D call: TRBD1 (6 bases). The CDR3 is 15 amino acids. Germline CDR1 reads MNHNY; CDR2 reads SVGAGI (reference sequence). V was clipped by 7 bases and J by 4 bases, with 17 bases between them. The CDR3 region is CASTEEGGGYNEQFF. The CDR3 coding sequence is TGTGCCAGCACCGAGGAAGGGGGTGGGTACAATGAGCAGTTCTTC.